The rows below give T cell receptor beta chains drawn from one sample of a study of T cells in Graves' hyperthyroidism and ophthalmopathy. TCRdb re-derived calls from the multiplex PCR reads in MiXCR, one entry per CDR3 protein. The sample consists of about 570,000 distinct CDR3 sequences, 35% to 55% of them appearing once. Material for sequencing was peripheral blood or thyroid tissue (not recorded which). Receptor source: an adult woman with Graves' disease, either hyperthyroidism or ophthalmopathy (not recorded which). Each CDR3 is given with its conserved first and last residue. The D gene is left open where the match is weak. The size field is filled for only some rows; it gives once, few, many or a size class.

v_gene: TRBV28; j_gene: TRBJ2-7; d_gene: TRBD1; abundance: -; CDR3nt: TGTGCCAGCAGTTTCGGTTCTTGGGACAGCCCCTACGAGCAGTACTTC; CDR3aa: CASSFGSWDSPYEQYF
v_gene: TRBV20-1; j_gene: TRBJ1-5; d_gene: TRBD1; abundance: many; CDR3nt: TGCAGTGCTAGAGGGACAGGGAGTCAGCCCCAGCATTTT; CDR3aa: CSARGTGSQPQHF
v_gene: TRBV2; j_gene: TRBJ1-6; d_gene: -; abundance: -; CDR3nt: TGTGCCAGCCGGTGGGACTCAACGGACTCACCCCTCCACTTT; CDR3aa: CASRWDSTDSPLHF
v_gene: TRBV5-1; j_gene: TRBJ2-2; d_gene: -; abundance: many; CDR3nt: TGCGCCAGCAGCTTGATAAGGGGAACCGGGGAGCTGTTTTTT; CDR3aa: CASSLIRGTGELFF
v_gene: TRBV7-9; j_gene: TRBJ2-7; d_gene: -; abundance: -; CDR3nt: TGTGCCAGCAGCTTAGAGGTGGGGGGCCCCCTCTACGAGCAGTACTTC; CDR3aa: CASSLEVGGPLYEQYF
v_gene: TRBV13; j_gene: TRBJ2-7; d_gene: -; abundance: -; CDR3nt: TGTGCCAGCAGCTTAGCCCGGCAGCACTACGAGCAGTACTTC; CDR3aa: CASSLARQHYEQYF
v_gene: TRBV19; j_gene: TRBJ1-2; d_gene: TRBD1; abundance: many; CDR3nt: TGTGCCAGTAAGGGTGGACAGGGAAACCTACTCCCCTATGGCTACACCTTC; CDR3aa: CASKGGQGNLLPYGYTF
v_gene: TRBV27; j_gene: TRBJ2-5; d_gene: -; abundance: few; CDR3nt: TGTGCCAGCAGTTTAGATTTCCAAGAGACCCAGTACTTC; CDR3aa: CASSLDFQETQYF
v_gene: TRBV27; j_gene: TRBJ1-6; d_gene: -; abundance: many; CDR3nt: TGTGCCAGCAGTTTAGAAGTCCAGGGTGATTCACCCCTCCACTTT; CDR3aa: CASSLEVQGDSPLHF
v_gene: TRBV2; j_gene: TRBJ1-2; d_gene: TRBD1; abundance: -; CDR3nt: TGTGCCAGCACCGCACAGGGGGCTGGCTACACCTTC; CDR3aa: CASTAQGAGYTF
v_gene: TRBV14; j_gene: TRBJ1-4; d_gene: -; abundance: -; CDR3nt: TGTGCCAGCAGCCAAAGATTAGAAGACCTCTGGGGTGAAAAACTGTTTTTT; CDR3aa: CASSQRLEDLWGEKLFF
v_gene: TRBV7-9; j_gene: TRBJ1-6; d_gene: -; abundance: -; CDR3nt: TGTGCCAGCAGCCCCTCGAACGGGGCCTATAATTCACCCCTCCACTTT; CDR3aa: CASSPSNGAYNSPLHF
v_gene: TRBV2; j_gene: TRBJ2-2; d_gene: TRBD2; abundance: few; CDR3nt: TGTGCCAGCAGTGATCAGGGAAGGACTAGCGGGAGGGCCACCGGGGAGCTGTTTTTT; CDR3aa: CASSDQGRTSGRATGELFF
v_gene: TRBV12-3/TRBV12-4; j_gene: TRBJ1-5; d_gene: TRBD1; abundance: many; CDR3nt: TGTGCCAGCGGTACAGGGGATCAGCCCCAGCATTTT; CDR3aa: CASGTGDQPQHF
v_gene: TRBV2; j_gene: TRBJ1-5; d_gene: -; abundance: -; CDR3nt: TGTGCCAGCAGTGGGGGGGAGGTGCAGCCCCAGCATTTT; CDR3aa: CASSGGEVQPQHF
v_gene: TRBV3-1; j_gene: TRBJ2-7; d_gene: -; abundance: few; CDR3nt: TGTGCCAGCAGCCAAACCCCTGGGCGGGGGCCCACGAGCTACGAGCAGTACTTC; CDR3aa: CASSQTPGRGPTSYEQYF
v_gene: TRBV29-1; j_gene: TRBJ1-4; d_gene: -; abundance: few; CDR3nt: TGCAGCGTACTCCGGACGCCAAATGAAAAACTGTTTTTT; CDR3aa: CSVLRTPNEKLFF
v_gene: TRBV10-2; j_gene: TRBJ1-1; d_gene: -; abundance: -; CDR3nt: TGCGCCAGCAGGCCCGAGTGGACCACTGAAGCTTTCTTT; CDR3aa: CASRPEWTTEAFF
v_gene: TRBV29-1; j_gene: TRBJ1-1; d_gene: -; abundance: -; CDR3nt: TGCAGCTCTTTACAGGGATTGAACACTGAAGCTTTCTTT; CDR3aa: CSSLQGLNTEAFF
v_gene: TRBV19; j_gene: TRBJ2-5; d_gene: TRBD1; abundance: -; CDR3nt: TGTGCCAGTAGTTTGCTACCGGGACAGCAAGAGACCCAGTACTTC; CDR3aa: CASSLLPGQQETQYF
v_gene: TRBV29-1; j_gene: TRBJ1-2; d_gene: -; abundance: -; CDR3nt: TGCAGCGTTGGGGAAACGGGATTATATGGCTACACCTTC; CDR3aa: CSVGETGLYGYTF
v_gene: TRBV14; j_gene: TRBJ1-1; d_gene: -; abundance: many; CDR3nt: TGTGCCAGCAGCCAAGATTGGGGCATGAACACTGAAGCTTTCTTT; CDR3aa: CASSQDWGMNTEAFF
v_gene: TRBV7-9; j_gene: TRBJ2-7; d_gene: TRBD2; abundance: -; CDR3nt: TGTGCCAGCAGCTTCACTAGCGCACCCCCCTACGAGCAGTACTTC; CDR3aa: CASSFTSAPPYEQYF
v_gene: TRBV10-2; j_gene: TRBJ1-1; d_gene: -; abundance: -; CDR3nt: TGCGCCACCCGGGGGACTGAAGCTTTCTTT; CDR3aa: CATRGTEAFF
v_gene: TRBV2; j_gene: TRBJ2-1; d_gene: -; abundance: few; CDR3nt: TGTGCTAGAGAGGCTAGTGGGTTATGGCAGTTCTTC; CDR3aa: CAREASGLWQFF
v_gene: TRBV7-9; j_gene: TRBJ2-5; d_gene: -; abundance: many; CDR3nt: TGTGCCAGCAGCCCCGTGGGGAAAGAGACCCAGTACTTC; CDR3aa: CASSPVGKETQYF
v_gene: TRBV7-9; j_gene: TRBJ2-7; d_gene: -; abundance: many; CDR3nt: TGTGCCAGCAGCTTAGAAAGCTCAGGGCTTAGCGAGCAGTACTTC; CDR3aa: CASSLESSGLSEQYF
v_gene: TRBV9; j_gene: TRBJ1-1; d_gene: -; abundance: -; CDR3nt: TGTGCCCCCGATCGGTTTGGGGGGAACACTGAAGCTTTCTTT; CDR3aa: CAPDRFGGNTEAFF
v_gene: TRBV24-1; j_gene: TRBJ2-2; d_gene: TRBD1; abundance: -; CDR3nt: TGTGCCACCAGTGATTTGCCATTCAGGACAGGGGAAGACACCGGGGAGCTGTTTTTT; CDR3aa: CATSDLPFRTGEDTGELFF
v_gene: TRBV28; j_gene: TRBJ1-5; d_gene: -; abundance: few; CDR3nt: TGTGCCAGCAGTATACAGGGAGGAGGCAATCAGCCCCAGCATTTT; CDR3aa: CASSIQGGGNQPQHF
v_gene: TRBV5-1; j_gene: TRBJ1-1; d_gene: -; abundance: -; CDR3nt: TGCGCCAGCAGCAGGGGGGCACAACTTCTACGGCCCGAAGCTTTCTTT; CDR3aa: CASSRGAQLLRPEAFF
v_gene: TRBV6-6; j_gene: TRBJ2-7; d_gene: TRBD1; abundance: many; CDR3nt: TGTGCCAGCAGCCGACAGAGGGGACAGGGACTCTACGAGCAGTACTTC; CDR3aa: CASSRQRGQGLYEQYF
v_gene: TRBV20-1; j_gene: TRBJ1-5; d_gene: TRBD1; abundance: -; CDR3nt: TGCAGTGCTACCCGACAGGGGGGGATCGATCAGCCCCAGCATTTT; CDR3aa: CSATRQGGIDQPQHF
v_gene: TRBV9; j_gene: TRBJ1-2; d_gene: -; abundance: -; CDR3nt: TGTGCCAGCAGACGAGGGGTGGGAGGCTACACCTTC; CDR3aa: CASRRGVGGYTF
v_gene: TRBV5-1; j_gene: TRBJ2-2; d_gene: -; abundance: -; CDR3nt: TGCGCCAGCAGCTTCTCTCTCAGCGGGTTATTTGGGGAGCTGTTTTTT; CDR3aa: CASSFSLSGLFGELFF
v_gene: TRBV19; j_gene: TRBJ2-5; d_gene: -; abundance: many; CDR3nt: TGTGCCAGTAGTATTGGGGGCGCGGAGACCCAGTACTTC; CDR3aa: CASSIGGAETQYF
v_gene: TRBV7-8; j_gene: TRBJ1-5; d_gene: -; abundance: many; CDR3nt: TGTGCCAGCAGCTTCAGGTTCAATCAGCCCCAGCATTTT; CDR3aa: CASSFRFNQPQHF
v_gene: TRBV10-3; j_gene: TRBJ2-2; d_gene: -; abundance: many; CDR3nt: TGTGCCATCAGTGAGATACAGGGAGTGTCCGGGGAGCTGTTTTTT; CDR3aa: CAISEIQGVSGELFF
v_gene: TRBV10-1; j_gene: TRBJ1-5; d_gene: TRBD1; abundance: -; CDR3nt: TGCGCCAGCAGTGCGGACAGGGACCAAGAGACCCAGCATTTT; CDR3aa: CASSADRDQETQHF
v_gene: TRBV28; j_gene: TRBJ1-3; d_gene: TRBD1; abundance: -; CDR3nt: TGTGCCAGCAGCTCCCCTACAGGGGGCGGTTCGAACACCATATATTTT; CDR3aa: CASSSPTGGGSNTIYF
v_gene: TRBV13; j_gene: TRBJ2-5; d_gene: -; abundance: -; CDR3nt: TGTGCCAGCACCGGAAGTGTAGGACAAGAGACCCAGTACTTC; CDR3aa: CASTGSVGQETQYF
v_gene: TRBV6-1; j_gene: TRBJ2-7; d_gene: -; abundance: -; CDR3nt: TGTGCCAGCATCAGACCGGGACTGTCCTACGAGCAGTACTTC; CDR3aa: CASIRPGLSYEQYF
v_gene: TRBV7-6; j_gene: TRBJ2-7; d_gene: -; abundance: -; CDR3nt: TGTGCCAGCAGCTCTATCCCCCGGGACTCCTACGAGCAGTACTTC; CDR3aa: CASSSIPRDSYEQYF
v_gene: TRBV10-3; j_gene: TRBJ1-5; d_gene: -; abundance: -; CDR3nt: TGTGCCAGCAGAACCCCAGGGGTAGGACAGCCCCAGCATTTT; CDR3aa: CASRTPGVGQPQHF
v_gene: TRBV11-2; j_gene: TRBJ2-5; d_gene: TRBD2; abundance: -; CDR3nt: TGTGCCAGCAGCTCGGCGTCCGGGACTAGCCAAGAGACCCAGTACTTC; CDR3aa: CASSSASGTSQETQYF
v_gene: TRBV5-1; j_gene: TRBJ1-1; d_gene: -; abundance: many; CDR3nt: TGCGCCAGCAGCTTGGGACCCCAGAACACTGAAGCTTTCTTT; CDR3aa: CASSLGPQNTEAFF
v_gene: TRBV5-1; j_gene: TRBJ1-3; d_gene: -; abundance: many; CDR3nt: TGCGCCAGCAGGAGGGAACCTGGAAACACCATATATTTT; CDR3aa: CASRREPGNTIYF
v_gene: TRBV10-3; j_gene: TRBJ2-5; d_gene: TRBD2; abundance: -; CDR3nt: TGTGCCATCAGTGAGTTACTAGCGGAAGAGACCCAGTACTTC; CDR3aa: CAISELLAEETQYF
v_gene: TRBV20-1; j_gene: TRBJ1-2; d_gene: -; abundance: -; CDR3nt: TGCAGTGCTAGGTCCTGGAACTATGGCTACACCTTC; CDR3aa: CSARSWNYGYTF
v_gene: TRBV20-1; j_gene: TRBJ1-5; d_gene: -; abundance: -; CDR3nt: TGCAGTGCAGAGGGAGGGCAGTCTCTTGGTGCGGCCCAGCATTTT; CDR3aa: CSAEGGQSLGAAQHF
v_gene: TRBV19; j_gene: TRBJ1-6; d_gene: -; abundance: -; CDR3nt: TGTGCCAGTAGTACCAACAGCTCACCCCTCCACTTT; CDR3aa: CASSTNSSPLHF
v_gene: TRBV11-2; j_gene: TRBJ2-2; d_gene: -; abundance: -; CDR3nt: TGTGCCAGCAGCTTATGGGCCGACACGAACACCGGGGAGCTGTTTTTT; CDR3aa: CASSLWADTNTGELFF
v_gene: TRBV11-2; j_gene: TRBJ2-7; d_gene: -; abundance: many; CDR3nt: TGTGCCAGCAGCTTAGCGGGGGCCCACTACGAGCAGTACTTC; CDR3aa: CASSLAGAHYEQYF
v_gene: TRBV20-1; j_gene: TRBJ1-2; d_gene: -; abundance: -; CDR3nt: TGCAGTGACACGGACAACTCCTACACCTTC; CDR3aa: CSDTDNSYTF
v_gene: TRBV7-9; j_gene: TRBJ1-4; d_gene: -; abundance: once; CDR3nt: TGTGCCAGCAGCTCGACTCGTTCAGGGGCTAATGAAAAACTGTTTTTT; CDR3aa: CASSSTRSGANEKLFF
v_gene: TRBV7-8; j_gene: TRBJ1-1; d_gene: -; abundance: many; CDR3nt: TGTGCCAGCAGCTTAGGCCCCAGAGGGATGAACACTGAAGCTTTCTTT; CDR3aa: CASSLGPRGMNTEAFF